The entry below gives a single T cell receptor (beta chain) sequence along with its context. The data were obtained in a study of blood T cell repertoires in COVID-19. About the research overall: From the United States, Italy and Spain came samples of acute and convalescent COVID-19. PBMCs, B-cell-depleted T cells, or T cells were the source of the cDNA or gDNA that made up the material.

Measured with immunoSEQ multiplex PCR; TCRdb has only the in-frame clones, and not every one. The sample contains about 240,000 clones, 82% of which appear only once. CDR3 length equals 13 residues. Germline V gene lookup returns CDR1 KGHSH and CDR2 LQKENI. The germline V and J ends were trimmed by 2 bases and 3 bases, with 8 bases remaining between them. The sample was peripheral blood. The clonotype originates from a woman between 18 and 29 years old with acute or convalescent COVID-19. The rearrangement uses TRBV18 and TRBJ2-7; D gene unclear. Written as DNA, the CDR3 is TGTGCCAGCTCACCATTCGGAGACTACGAGCAGTACTTC. The encoded protein is CASSPFGDYEQYF.